This TCR beta chain was recorded in a study of beta chain features in type 1 diabetes. Study-wide results and caveats: TCRB CDR3s from Type 1 diabetes patients were moderately but significantly shorter in all four CD4+ subsets.

The germline CDR1 and CDR2 sequences are SGHTA and FQGNSA. There are 15 residues in the CDR3. V was clipped by 9 bases and J by 1 base, with 19 bases between them. In the case of this clone: The antigen remains undetermined.

Of the isolated RNA, all was reverse transcribed, and so the sequenced material was expressed TCRB transcripts. Samples of naive, central memory and regulatory T cells yielded a mean of about 3.5 million reads. Profiled with immunoSEQ multiplex PCR; TCRdb holds only in-frame clones, not every one. The sample carries around 150,000 clones, about 9.4% recorded once. The authors took one heparinised blood draw, averaging approximately 0.12 L, from each donor. Sorting with CD45RO/CCR7/CD25/CD127/CD95/CD27 yielded naive, central memory, regulatory and stem-like memory CD4+ cells. Sorted populations all exceeded 95% purity.

The V and J genes are TRBV7-2 and TRBJ2-7, with a tentative D call TRBD2 (5 bases). The sequencing input was central memory CD4+ T cells from blood. This receptor was identified in a man aged 25-45 years with type 1 diabetes. This CDR3 is CASSPLRTGSYEQYF. The CDR3 region has the DNA TGTGCCAGTAGCCCACTCCGCACGGGATCCTACGAGCAGTACTTC.